This T cell receptor (beta chain) was sequenced during a study of cytomegalovirus exposure and HLA in healthy donors. This clone was found once. Its antigen is not known. V gave up 4 bases and J gave up 1 base; unmatched junction bases: 5. This CDR3 has 16 amino acids. Germline V CDR1 and CDR2: SGHRS, YFSETQ. The data were produced by immunoSEQ multiplex PCR, yet TCRdb's version contains in-frame clones alone and is incomplete. The table includes 200,000 to 250,000 clones, 75% to 95% detected once. Findings of the study overall: According to the study, roughly 160 TCR beta chains were cytomegalovirus-associated. Cytomegalovirus status was reportedly diagnosed by the classifier with high specificity and sensitivity. Among TCR sequences, most were rare, though some public TCRs appeared in many donors. The tendency of first-cohort TCR clusters to co-occur in the 120 validation repertoires was the finding of a later analysis.

The sequenced sample consisted of PBMCs. This chain uses TRBV5-1 with TRBJ2-3, with 11 positions matching TRBD2. The TCR was taken from a woman between 18 and 30 years old in good health and CMV-seronegative. The DNA for the CDR3 is TGCGCCAGCAGCAAAATAGCGGGAGGGGGCACAGATACGCAGTATTTT. Translation: CASSKIAGGGTDTQYF.